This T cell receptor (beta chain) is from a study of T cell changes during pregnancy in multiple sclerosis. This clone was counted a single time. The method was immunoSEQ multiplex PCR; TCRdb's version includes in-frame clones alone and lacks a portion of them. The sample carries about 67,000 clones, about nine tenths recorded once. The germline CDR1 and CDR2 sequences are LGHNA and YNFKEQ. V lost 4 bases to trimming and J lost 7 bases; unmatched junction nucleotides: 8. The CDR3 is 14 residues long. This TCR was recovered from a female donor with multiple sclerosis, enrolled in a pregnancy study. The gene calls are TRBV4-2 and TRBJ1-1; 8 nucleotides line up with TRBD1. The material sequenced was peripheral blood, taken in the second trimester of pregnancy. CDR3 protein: CASSPNDRGLEAFF. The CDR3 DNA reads TGTGCCAGCAGCCCCAACGACAGGGGCCTTGAAGCTTTCTTT.